This entry describes one T cell receptor (beta chain). No antigen is known for it. This specimen belongs to a study of shared clonotypes between healthy human individuals. Naive CD8 cells comprised CD45RO-negative, CCR7-positively selected cells, excluding terminally differentiated effector memory CD45RA+ cells. Profiling relied on immunoSEQ multiplex PCR, and the TCRdb table lists in-frame clones only, not all of them. The table has over 2 million clones, 85% to 95% seen once; the top ten hold roughly 1.1%. This CDR3 is built from 13 residues. Germline V lookup: CDR1 MDHEN, CDR2 SYDVKM. Trimming removed 6 bases from V and 7 bases from J, with 13 bases in between. Study-wide results and caveats: Generation probability values for non-shared clonotypes were lower than those for clonotypes shared by all four donors.

The V call is TRBV28, the J call TRBJ2-1; perhaps TRBD2 as D (7 bases). Sequences were obtained from naive CD8+ T cells sorted from blood. This clonotype originated in a young man in good health. The CDR3 DNA sequence: TGTGCCAGCAGCGCCCGGGGGGCGAATGAGCAGTTCTTC. Translating it yields CASSARGANEQFF.